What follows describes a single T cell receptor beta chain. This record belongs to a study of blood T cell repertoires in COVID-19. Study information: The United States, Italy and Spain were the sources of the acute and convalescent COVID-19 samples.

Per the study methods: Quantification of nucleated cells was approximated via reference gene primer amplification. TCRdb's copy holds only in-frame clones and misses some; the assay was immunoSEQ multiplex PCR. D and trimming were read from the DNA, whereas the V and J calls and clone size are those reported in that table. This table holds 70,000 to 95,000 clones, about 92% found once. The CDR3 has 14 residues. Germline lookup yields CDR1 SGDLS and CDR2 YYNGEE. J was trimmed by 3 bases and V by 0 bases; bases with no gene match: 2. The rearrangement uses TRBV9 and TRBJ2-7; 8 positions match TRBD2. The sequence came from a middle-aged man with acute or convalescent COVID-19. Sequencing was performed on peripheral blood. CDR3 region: CASSVDSGSYEQYF. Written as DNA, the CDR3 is TGTGCCAGCAGCGTAGACAGCGGGAGCTACGAGCAGTACTTC.